Listed here are 20 T cell receptor beta chains from one sample, sequenced in a study of T cell repertoires in cytomegalovirus infection. Each CDR3 protein gets one entry after TCRdb re-called the reads with MiXCR. The profile covers under 350,000 distinct CDR3 sequences, with about 8.8% appearing a single time and less than 3% taken by the ten largest. Sequencing input: PBMCs. The receptor source for this set is a human donor in good health (CMV status not recorded). Some clones in this sample may be carry-over from other donors' samples.

V usage is TRBV24-1 and J usage is TRBJ2-2; D gene ambiguous. Germline lookup yields CDR1 KGHDR and CDR2 SFDVKD. CDR3 length: 13 amino acids. V lost 7 bases and J 1 base, leaving 6 bases between the germline ends. CDR3 sequence: CATRSRNTGELFF. In nucleotides, the CDR3 is TGTGCCACCAGAAGTCGGAACACCGGGGAGCTGTTTTTT.

This clonotype was detected ten times or more. V is TRBV5-1 and J is TRBJ1-1; 8 nucleotides line up with TRBD1. V gave up 4 bases and J gave up 2 bases; unmatched junction bases: 7. The CDR3 spans 15 residues. Germline V lookup: CDR1 SGHRS, CDR2 YFSETQ. The CDR3 spells CASSQGQERNTEAFF. Written as DNA, the CDR3 is TGCGCCAGCAGCCAGGGACAGGAAAGAAACACTGAAGCTTTCTTT.

This clonotype was seen at least ten times. The chain has TRBV7-3 and TRBJ2-6; D is unresolved. The CDR3 length is 14 residues. Trimming took 5 bases from V and 0 from J, leaving 5 bases between them. Germline CDR1 reads SGHTA; CDR2 reads FQGTGA. CDR3 nucleotide sequence: TGTGCCAGCAGCAACAGCTCTGGGGCCAACGTCCTGACTTTC. Amino acids: CASSNSSGANVLTF.

This clonotype was counted ten times or more. The chain joins TRBV20-1 to TRBJ1-1; the D gene is possibly TRBD1 (5 bases). CDR1 and CDR2 (germline): DFQATT, SNEGSKA (reference sequence). Trimming took 0 bases from V and 1 from J, leaving 9 bases between them. This CDR3 has 14 residues. CDR3 DNA sequence: TGCAGTGCTAGAGATTGGGGCAAGAACACTGAAGCTTTCTTT. This encodes CSARDWGKNTEAFF.

This sequence joins TRBV7-3 and TRBJ2-3; D not certain. The CDR3 totals 13 residues. Per germline, CDR1 SGHTA and CDR2 FQGTGA. Trimming cost V 1 base and J 4 bases, with 6 bases left between them. The CDR3 bases are TGTGCCAGCAGCTTAAAAAGCCCAGATACGCAGTATTTT. Translated: CASSLKSPDTQYF.

The chain couples TRBV15 to TRBJ2-7; perhaps TRBD1 as D (6 bases). V lost 6 bases, J lost 2 bases, and 11 bases lay in between. The CDR3 sequence is 13 residues long. Germline assignment: CDR1 LNHNV and CDR2 YYDKDF (reference sequence). The CDR3 region has the DNA TGTGCCACCAGTAAGACAGGTCCCTACGAGCAGTACTTC. Encoded protein: CATSKTGPYEQYF.

This clonotype was seen ten or more times. This chain links TRBV19 with TRBJ2-1; 8 nucleotides line up with TRBD1. This CDR3 is 15 amino acids long. With V trimmed by 6 bases and J by 2 bases, 6 bases remained unmatched. The germline V gene encodes CDR1 LNHDA and CDR2 SQIVND (reference sequence). The CDR3 is CASSTGTGPYNEQFF. The CDR3 coding sequence is TGTGCCAGTAGCACCGGGACAGGCCCCTACAATGAGCAGTTCTTC.

This clonotype has at least ten counts. The chain links TRBV29-1 to TRBJ2-5; D unclear. Per the germline V gene, CDR1 is SQVTM and CDR2 is ANQGSEA. V was pared by 6 bases and J by 2 bases, with 13 bases between. CDR3 length: 13 amino acids. The CDR3 DNA is TGCAGCGTCCCCCGGACGGATCAAGAGACCCAGTACTTC. Translating it yields CSVPRTDQETQYF.

The chain uses TRBV15 and TRBJ1-4, with a possible D match to TRBD1 (5 bases). In germline, CDR1 is LNHNV, CDR2 YYDKDF (reference sequence). The CDR3 consists of 15 residues. V lost 3 bases to trimming and J lost 5 bases, with 13 bases between them. CDR3 DNA sequence: TGTGCCACCAGCAGCGGGACGGTCCAAAATGAAAAACTGTTTTTT. Its protein is CATSSGTVQNEKLFF.

This clonotype was observed at least ten times. The genes are TRBV20-1 and TRBJ1-2, with D possibly matching TRBD1 (5 bases). Germline loops: CDR1 DFQATT, CDR2 SNEGSKA (reference sequence). V lost 1 base and J 0 bases, leaving 9 bases between the germline ends. This CDR3 region has 14 residues. Here the CDR3 reads CSARADSANYGYTF. The CDR3, as DNA: TGCAGTGCTAGAGCCGACAGCGCTAACTATGGCTACACCTTC.

This clonotype has a count of ten or more. The gene calls are TRBV7-9 and TRBJ2-5, with a possible D match to TRBD2 (5 bases). V was pared by 4 bases and J by 2 bases, with 11 bases between. Per the germline V gene, CDR1 is SEHNR and CDR2 is FQNEAQ (reference sequence). The CDR3 covers 14 residues. The CDR3 protein is CASSSTREQETQYF. DNA for the CDR3: TGTGCCAGCAGCTCGACGAGGGAGCAAGAGACCCAGTACTTC.

V gene TRBV29-1 combines with J gene TRBJ2-1; 10 bases align to TRBD1. The J segment lost 8 bases and the V segment lost 4 bases, leaving 8 bases of the junction unmatched. The CDR3 loop spans 14 amino acids. CDR1 is SQVTM, CDR2 ANQGSEA, per germline. The chain's CDR3 is CSVGGTGVNDEQFF. As DNA, the CDR3 is TGCAGCGTTGGGGGGACAGGGGTTAACGATGAGCAGTTCTTC.

This clonotype was recorded a few times. This rearrangement joins TRBV9 to TRBJ2-1; 9 nucleotides align to TRBD2. The J segment lost 7 bases and the V segment lost 0 bases, leaving 11 bases of the junction unmatched. The CDR3 is 17 residues long. Germline CDR1 SGDLS, CDR2 YYNGEE. In DNA, the CDR3 is TGTGCCAGCAGCGTAGGAAGTGGCGGGGGGGCCGTGAATGAGCAGTTCTTC. It codes for CASSVGSGGGAVNEQFF.

A word on this clonotype: This may arise from a read error, as a much more abundant clone is one base away. This sequence joins TRBV20-1 and TRBJ1-5; D is possibly TRBD1 (6 bases). CDR1 is DFQATT and CDR2 is SNEGSKA in the germline V gene (reference sequence). The CDR3 is 13 residues long. CDR3 amino acids: CSARTTGHQPRHF. The CDR3 DNA reads as TGCAGTGCTCGGACGACAGGCCATCAGCCCCGGCATTTT.

This clonotype was found many times. This chain joins TRBV7-2 and TRBJ2-7; no clear D. This CDR3 is built from 11 residues. The V gene's germline CDR1 is SGHTA and CDR2 FQGNSA. Trimming shortened V by 5 bases and J by 5 bases, and 7 bases separated the two germline ends. The CDR3 DNA is TGTGCCAGCAGCCGAGCCCACGAGCAGTACTTC. Amino acid sequence: CASSRAHEQYF. The variable domain in full, completed from reference TRBV7-2 and TRBJ2-7, reads GAGVSQSPSNKVTEKGKDVELRCDPISGHTALYWYRQSLGQGLEFLIYFQGNSAPDKSGLPSDRFSAERTGGSVSTLTIQRTQQEDSAVYLCASSRAHEQYFGPGTRLTVT.

This clonotype showed up many times. CDR3 coding DNA: TGTGCCAGCAGCTTAGACGTGCAGGGAAATTCACCCCTCCACTTT. Its protein product is CASSLDVQGNSPLHF. The chain recombines TRBV7-9 with TRBJ1-6, with D possibly matching TRBD1 (5 bases). Trimming cost V 1 base and J 7 bases, with 11 bases left between them. This CDR3 is built from 15 residues. Germline CDR1 is SEHNR and CDR2 is FQNEAQ (reference sequence).

V and J are TRBV28 and TRBJ1-5; TRBD1 is a possible D gene (5 bases). Trimming left V 2 bases short and J 4 bases short, with 12 bases between. The CDR3 runs to 15 residues. CDR1 and CDR2 from the germline V gene are MDHEN and SYDVKM. CDR3 nucleotides: TGTGCCAGCAGTTTACGCGGGAAGGGGAATCAGCCCCAGCATTTT. Translation: CASSLRGKGNQPQHF.

This clonotype occurred many times. V usage is TRBV13 and J usage is TRBJ2-1; no definite D call. CDR1 and CDR2 (germline): PRHDT, FYEKMQ (reference sequence). The CDR3 runs to 12 residues. Trimming took 5 bases from V and 9 from J, leaving 11 bases between them. The DNA for the CDR3 is TGTGCCAGCAGCCGCCGTGGGGTTGAGCAGTTCTTC. Its protein is CASSRRGVEQFF.

The chain joins TRBV6-5 to TRBJ1-2, with 7 bases identical to TRBD1. The V segment lost 6 bases and the J segment 8 bases; nucleotides outside the gene matches: 6. CDR1 is MNHEY, CDR2 SVGAGI, per germline. CDR3 length equals 12 residues. In nucleotides, the CDR3 is TGTGCCAGCAGACAGACAGGGCTCGGCTACACCTTC. Translated, it gives CASRQTGLGYTF.

The gene calls are TRBV28 and TRBJ1-5; D ambiguous. V lost 1 base to trimming and J lost 0 bases, with 7 bases between them. The CDR3 contains 15 residues. The germline V gene encodes CDR1 MDHEN and CDR2 SYDVKM. The CDR3 spells CASSLFTGSNQPQHF. CDR3 DNA sequence: TGTGCCAGCAGTTTATTCACCGGTAGCAATCAGCCCCAGCATTTT. Drawing the rest from reference TRBV28 and TRBJ1-5, the complete variable domain is DVKVTQSSRYLVKRTGEKVFLECVQDMDHENMFWYRQDPGLGLRLIYFSYDVKMKEKGDIPEGYSVSREKKERFSLILESASTNQTSMYLCASSLFTGSNQPQHFGDGTRLSIL.